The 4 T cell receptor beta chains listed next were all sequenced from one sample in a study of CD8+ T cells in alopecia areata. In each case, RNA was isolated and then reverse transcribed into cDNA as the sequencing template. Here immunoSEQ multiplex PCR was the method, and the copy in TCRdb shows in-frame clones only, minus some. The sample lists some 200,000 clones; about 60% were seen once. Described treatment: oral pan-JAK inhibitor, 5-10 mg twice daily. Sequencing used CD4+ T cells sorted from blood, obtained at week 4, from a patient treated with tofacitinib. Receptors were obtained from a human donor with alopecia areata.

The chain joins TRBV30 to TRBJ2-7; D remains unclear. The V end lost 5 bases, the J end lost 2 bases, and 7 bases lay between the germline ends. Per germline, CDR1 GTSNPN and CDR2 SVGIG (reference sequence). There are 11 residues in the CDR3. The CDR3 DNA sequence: TGTGCCTGGGCGGACCCCTACGAGCAGTACTTC. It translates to CAWADPYEQYF.

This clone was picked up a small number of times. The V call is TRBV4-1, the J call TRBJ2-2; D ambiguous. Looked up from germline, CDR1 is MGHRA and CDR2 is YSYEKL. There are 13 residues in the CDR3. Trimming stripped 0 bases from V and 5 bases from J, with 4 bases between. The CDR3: CASSQDRTGELFF. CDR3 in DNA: TGCGCCAGCAGCCAAGATCGTACCGGGGAGCTGTTTTTT.

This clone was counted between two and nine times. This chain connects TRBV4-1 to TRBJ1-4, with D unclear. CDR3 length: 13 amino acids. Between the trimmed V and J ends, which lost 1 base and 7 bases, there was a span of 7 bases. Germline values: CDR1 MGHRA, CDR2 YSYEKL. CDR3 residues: CASSQGTSEKLFF. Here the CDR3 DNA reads TGCGCCAGCAGCCAAGGTACATCTGAAAAACTGTTTTTT.

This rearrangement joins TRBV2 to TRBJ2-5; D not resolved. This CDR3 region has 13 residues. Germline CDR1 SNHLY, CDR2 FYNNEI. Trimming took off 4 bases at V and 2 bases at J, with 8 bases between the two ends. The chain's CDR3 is CASSGAAQETQYF. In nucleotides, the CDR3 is TGTGCCAGCAGTGGGGCAGCTCAAGAGACCCAGTACTTC.